The sequence of this T cell receptor beta chain was determined in a study of T cell repertoires in cytomegalovirus infection. The ends lost 4 bases at V and 5 bases at J; junction bases unmatched: 7. The germline CDR1 and CDR2 sequences are MNHNY and SVGAGI (reference sequence). This CDR3 has 14 residues. Study results and caveats: HLA-C-restricted CMV clonotypes gave the most frequent clonotype in two of eight donors.

This clonotype has just a few counts. Its antigen remains unknown. TCRdb ran MiXCR on the reads and lists one entry per CDR3 protein. The profile shows around 280,000 distinct CDR3 sequences, about 13% of them singletons. The TCR was taken from a human donor in good health (CMV status not recorded). Some clones in this sample may be carry-over from other donors' samples. This chain joins TRBV6-6 and TRBJ2-7; 8 bases line up with TRBD1. Input material: PBMCs. The CDR3 DNA reads as TGTGCCAGCAGTTCGACAGGGGTGTGGGACGAGCAGTACTTC. The encoded protein is CASSSTGVWDEQYF.